This TCR beta chain was captured in a study of persistence of HIV-infected CD4 T cells. For the study at large: CD4+ T cells responding to CMV or HIV-1 Gag were isolated.

This CDR3 spans 12 amino acids. The ends were cut back, 2 bases at V and 6 bases at J, with 7 bases in the middle. Stimulation used around 10 ug/mL lysate from CMV-infected fibroblasts. Memory cells lacking CD40L and CD69 with high CD45RO were sorted. Undetectable plasma HIV-1 RNA below 50 copies/mL lasted at least 4 years. For 15 to 20 hours, CD8-depleted PBMCs received anti-CD28/CD49d costimulation, a CD40-blocking antibody and enfuvirtide. The immunoSEQ assay was version 4, run in survey mode. The table came from immunoSEQ multiplex PCR; TCRdb's copy has only in-frame clones and leaves some out. This table holds 37,000 or so clones, 75% to 90% found once. As regards this clone: Its cognate antigen is unknown.

The sequencing here drew on CD4+ T cells sorted from PBMCs after approximately 19-hour stimulation, taken from a patient who received antiretroviral therapy. The source is an adult man with HIV who was CMV-seropositive. The rearrangement joins TRBV12-3 or TRBV12-4 to TRBJ2-5; the D gene is possibly TRBD2 (5 bases). Written as DNA, the CDR3 is TGTGCCAGCAGTTTATCTAGCCAGACCCAGTACTTC. Encoded protein: CASSLSSQTQYF.